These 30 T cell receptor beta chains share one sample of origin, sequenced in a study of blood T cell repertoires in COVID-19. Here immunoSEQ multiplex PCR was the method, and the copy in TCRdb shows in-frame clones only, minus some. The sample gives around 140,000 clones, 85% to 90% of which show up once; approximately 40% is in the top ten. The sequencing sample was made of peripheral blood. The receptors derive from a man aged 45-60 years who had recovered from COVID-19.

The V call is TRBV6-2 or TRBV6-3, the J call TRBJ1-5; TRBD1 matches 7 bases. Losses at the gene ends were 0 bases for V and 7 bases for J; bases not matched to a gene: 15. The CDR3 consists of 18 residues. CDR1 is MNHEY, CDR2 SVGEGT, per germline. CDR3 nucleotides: TGTGCCAGCAGTTACTCGATGCAGGGGGGTAGAAATGACCAGCCCCAGCATTTT. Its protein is CASSYSMQGGRNDQPQHF.

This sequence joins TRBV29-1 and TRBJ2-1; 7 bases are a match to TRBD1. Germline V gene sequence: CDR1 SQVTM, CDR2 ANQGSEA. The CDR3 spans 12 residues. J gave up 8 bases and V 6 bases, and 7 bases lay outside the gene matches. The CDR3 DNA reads TGCAGCGTCTCGGTAGGGGGCCATGAGCAGTTCTTC. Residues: CSVSVGGHEQFF.

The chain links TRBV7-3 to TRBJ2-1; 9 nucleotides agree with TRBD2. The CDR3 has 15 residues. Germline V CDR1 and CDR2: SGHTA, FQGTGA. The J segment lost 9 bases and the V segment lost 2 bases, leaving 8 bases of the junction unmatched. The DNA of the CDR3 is TGTGCCAGCAGCTTAGCGGGGGGGTTTGGAAGTGAGCAGTTCTTC. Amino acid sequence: CASSLAGGFGSEQFF.

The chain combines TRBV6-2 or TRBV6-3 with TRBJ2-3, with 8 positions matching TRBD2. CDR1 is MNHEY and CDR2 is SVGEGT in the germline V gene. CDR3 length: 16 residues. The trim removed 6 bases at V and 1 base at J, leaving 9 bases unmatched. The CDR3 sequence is CASSPRGAGGTDTQYF. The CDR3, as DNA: TGTGCCAGCAGCCCCCGAGGAGCGGGGGGCACAGATACGCAGTATTTT.

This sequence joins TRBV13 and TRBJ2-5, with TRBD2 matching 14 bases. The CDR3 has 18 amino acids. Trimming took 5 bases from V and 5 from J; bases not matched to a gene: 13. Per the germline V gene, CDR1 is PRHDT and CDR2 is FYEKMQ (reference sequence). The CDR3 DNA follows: TGTGCCAGCAGCACAAGGACTAGCGGGGGGCCCTGGGGTGAGACCCAGTACTTC. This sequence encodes CASSTRTSGGPWGETQYF.

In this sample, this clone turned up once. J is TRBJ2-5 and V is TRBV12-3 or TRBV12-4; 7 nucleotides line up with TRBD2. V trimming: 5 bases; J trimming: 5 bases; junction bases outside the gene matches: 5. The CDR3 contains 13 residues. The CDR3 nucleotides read TGTGCCAGCAGTCGGACTAGAGGGGAGACCCAGTACTTC. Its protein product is CASSRTRGETQYF.

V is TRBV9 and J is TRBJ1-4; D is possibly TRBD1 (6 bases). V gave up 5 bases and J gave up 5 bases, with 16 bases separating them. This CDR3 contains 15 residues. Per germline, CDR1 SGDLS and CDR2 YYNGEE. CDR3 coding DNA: TGTGCCAGCAGTGATACACAGGGTGTAAATGAAAAACTGTTTTTT. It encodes CASSDTQGVNEKLFF.

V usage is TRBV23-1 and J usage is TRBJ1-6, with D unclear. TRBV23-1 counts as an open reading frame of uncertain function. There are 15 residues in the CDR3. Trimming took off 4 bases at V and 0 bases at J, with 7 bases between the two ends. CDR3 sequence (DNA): TGCGCCAGCAGTCTAAGGAGCTCCTATAATTCACCCCTCCACTTT. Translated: CASSLRSSYNSPLHF.

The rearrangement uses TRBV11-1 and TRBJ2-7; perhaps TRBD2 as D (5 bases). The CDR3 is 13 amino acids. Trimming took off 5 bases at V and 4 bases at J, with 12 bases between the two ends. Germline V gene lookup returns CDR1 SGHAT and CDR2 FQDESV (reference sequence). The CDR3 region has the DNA TGTGCCAGCAGCCCTCTTCCGGGGTACGAGCAGTACTTC. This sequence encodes CASSPLPGYEQYF. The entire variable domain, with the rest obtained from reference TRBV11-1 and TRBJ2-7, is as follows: EAEVAQSPRYKITEKSQAVAFWCDPISGHATLYWYRQILGQGPELLVQFQDESVVDDSQLPKDRFSAERLKGVDSTLKIQPAELGDSAMYLCASSPLPGYEQYFGPGTRLTVT.

The CDR3 DNA reads as TGTGCCAGCAGCCCGGGACAGGGGGCAAGGGGCTACACCTTC. Protein sequence: CASSPGQGARGYTF. The chain joins TRBV6-2 or TRBV6-3 to TRBJ1-2, with 12 bases fitting TRBD1. The CDR3 is made up of 14 amino acids. The ends lost 6 bases at V and 8 bases at J; junction bases unmatched: 7. CDR1 MNHEY and CDR2 SVGEGT come from the germline V gene.

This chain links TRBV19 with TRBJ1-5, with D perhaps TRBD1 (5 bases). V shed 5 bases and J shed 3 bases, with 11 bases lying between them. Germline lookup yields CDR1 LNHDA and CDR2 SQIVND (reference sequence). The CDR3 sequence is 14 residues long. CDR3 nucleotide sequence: TGTGCCAGTAGTCCAGGGCGCGACAATCAGCCCCAGCATTTT. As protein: CASSPGRDNQPQHF.

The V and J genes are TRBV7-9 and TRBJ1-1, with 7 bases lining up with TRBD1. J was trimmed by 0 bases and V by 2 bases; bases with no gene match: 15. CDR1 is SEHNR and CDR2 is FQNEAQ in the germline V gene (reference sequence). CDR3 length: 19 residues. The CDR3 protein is CASSLPLKGAELMNTEAFF. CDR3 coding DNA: TGTGCCAGCAGCTTACCGCTGAAGGGGGCGGAATTAATGAACACTGAAGCTTTCTTT. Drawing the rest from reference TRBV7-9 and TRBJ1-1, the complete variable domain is DTGVSQNPRHKITKRGQNVTFRCDPISEHNRLYWYRQTLGQGPEFLTYFQNEAQLEKSRLLSDRFSAERPKGSFSTLEIQRTEQGDSAMYLCASSLPLKGAELMNTEAFFGQGTRLTVV.

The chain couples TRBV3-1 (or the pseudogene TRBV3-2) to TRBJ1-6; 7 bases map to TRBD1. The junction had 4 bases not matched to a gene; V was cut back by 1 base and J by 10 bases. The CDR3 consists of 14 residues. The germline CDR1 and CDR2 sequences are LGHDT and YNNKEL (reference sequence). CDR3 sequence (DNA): TGTGCCAGCAGCCAAGGTGACAGGGACTCACCCCTCCACTTT. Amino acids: CASSQGDRDSPLHF.

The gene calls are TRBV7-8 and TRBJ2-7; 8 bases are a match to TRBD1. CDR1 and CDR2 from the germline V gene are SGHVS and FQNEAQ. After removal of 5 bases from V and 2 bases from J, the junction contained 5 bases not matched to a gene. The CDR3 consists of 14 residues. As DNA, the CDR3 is TGTGCCAGCAGCCCACGACAGGGGCCCTACGAGCAGTACTTC. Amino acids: CASSPRQGPYEQYF.

This CDR3 reads CASSRLRTSGGTGGETQYF. The CDR3, as DNA: TGTGCCAGCAGCCGCCTTAGGACTAGCGGGGGCACCGGGGGAGAGACCCAGTACTTC. This sequence joins TRBV3-1 (or the pseudogene TRBV3-2) and TRBJ2-5, with 13 nucleotides matching TRBD2. V shed 4 bases and J 4 bases; nucleotides not matched to a gene: 15. The CDR3 has 19 residues. Germline V CDR1 and CDR2: LGHDT, YNNKEL (reference sequence).

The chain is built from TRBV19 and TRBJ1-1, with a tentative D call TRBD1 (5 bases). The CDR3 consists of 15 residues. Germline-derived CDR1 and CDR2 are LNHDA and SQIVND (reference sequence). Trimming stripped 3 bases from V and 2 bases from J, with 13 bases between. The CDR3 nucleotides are TGTGCCAGTAGTATTCAGGGCATCCCAAACACTGAAGCTTTCTTT. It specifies CASSIQGIPNTEAFF. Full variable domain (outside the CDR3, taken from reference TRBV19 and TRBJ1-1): DGGITQSPKYLFRKEGQNVTLSCEQNLNHDAMYWYRQDPGQGLRLIYYSQIVNDFQKGDIAEGYSVSREKKESFPLTVTSAQKNPTAFYLCASSIQGIPNTEAFFGQGTRLTVV.

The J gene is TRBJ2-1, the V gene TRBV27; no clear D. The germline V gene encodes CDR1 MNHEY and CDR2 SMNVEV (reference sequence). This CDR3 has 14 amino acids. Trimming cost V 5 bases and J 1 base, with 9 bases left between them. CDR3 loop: CASSLRGSYNEQFF. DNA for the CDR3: TGTGCCAGCAGTCTCCGAGGATCCTACAATGAGCAGTTCTTC.

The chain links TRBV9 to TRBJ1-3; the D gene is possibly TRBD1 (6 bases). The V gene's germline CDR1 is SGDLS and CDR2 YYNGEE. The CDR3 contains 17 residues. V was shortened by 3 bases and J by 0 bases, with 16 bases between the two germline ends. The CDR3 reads CASSAYRTATSGNTIYF. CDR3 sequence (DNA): TGTGCCAGCAGCGCATACAGGACAGCAACCTCTGGAAACACCATATATTTT.

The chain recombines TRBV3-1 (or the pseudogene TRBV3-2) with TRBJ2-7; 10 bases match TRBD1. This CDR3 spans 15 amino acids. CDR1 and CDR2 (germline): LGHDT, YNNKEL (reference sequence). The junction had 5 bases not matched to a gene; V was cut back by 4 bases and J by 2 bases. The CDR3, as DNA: TGTGCCAGCAGCCTGCCGGGACAGGGGACCTACGAGCAGTACTTC. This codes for CASSLPGQGTYEQYF.

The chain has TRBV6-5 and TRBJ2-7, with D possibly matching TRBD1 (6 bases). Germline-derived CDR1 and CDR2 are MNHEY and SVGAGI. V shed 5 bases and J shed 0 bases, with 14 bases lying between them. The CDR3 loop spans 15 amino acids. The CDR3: CASSNRDMGSYEQYF. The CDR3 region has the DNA TGTGCCAGCAGTAACCGGGACATGGGCTCCTACGAGCAGTACTTC.

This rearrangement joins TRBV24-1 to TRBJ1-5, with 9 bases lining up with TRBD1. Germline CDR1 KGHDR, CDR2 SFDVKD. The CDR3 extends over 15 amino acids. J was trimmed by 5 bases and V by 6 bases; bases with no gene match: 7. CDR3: CATSSPRDRDQPQHF. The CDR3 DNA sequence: TGTGCCACCAGTTCTCCCCGGGACAGGGATCAGCCCCAGCATTTT.

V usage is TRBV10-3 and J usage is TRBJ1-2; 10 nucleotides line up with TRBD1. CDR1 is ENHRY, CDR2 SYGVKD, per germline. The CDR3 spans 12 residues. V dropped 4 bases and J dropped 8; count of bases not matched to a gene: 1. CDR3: CAISGDRGGYTF. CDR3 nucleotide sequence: TGTGCCATCAGTGGGGACAGGGGCGGCTACACCTTC.

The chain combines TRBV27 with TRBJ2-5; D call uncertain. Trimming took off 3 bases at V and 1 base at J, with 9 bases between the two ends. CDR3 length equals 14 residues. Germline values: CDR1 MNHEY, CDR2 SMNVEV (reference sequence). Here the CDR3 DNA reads TGTGCCAGCAGTTTTACGCCCAGCCAAGAGACCCAGTACTTC. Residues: CASSFTPSQETQYF.

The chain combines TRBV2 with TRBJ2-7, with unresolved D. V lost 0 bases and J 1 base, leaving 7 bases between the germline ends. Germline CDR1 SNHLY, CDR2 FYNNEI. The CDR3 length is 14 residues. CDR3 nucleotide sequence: TGTGCCAGCAGTGAAGCGGGCAGGTCCTACGAGCAGTACTTC. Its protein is CASSEAGRSYEQYF.

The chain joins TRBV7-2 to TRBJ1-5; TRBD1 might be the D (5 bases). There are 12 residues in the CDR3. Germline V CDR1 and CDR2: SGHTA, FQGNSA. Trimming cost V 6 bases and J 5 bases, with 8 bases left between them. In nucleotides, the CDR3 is TGTGCCAGCAGAACCAGGGATCAGCCCCAGCATTTT. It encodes CASRTRDQPQHF.

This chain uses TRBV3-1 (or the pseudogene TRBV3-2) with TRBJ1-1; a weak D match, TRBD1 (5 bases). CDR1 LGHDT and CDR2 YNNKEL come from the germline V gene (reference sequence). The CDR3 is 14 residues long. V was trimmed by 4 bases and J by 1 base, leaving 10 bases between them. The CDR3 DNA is TGTGCCAGCAGCCTAAGGGGCGCGAACACTGAAGCTTTCTTT. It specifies CASSLRGANTEAFF.

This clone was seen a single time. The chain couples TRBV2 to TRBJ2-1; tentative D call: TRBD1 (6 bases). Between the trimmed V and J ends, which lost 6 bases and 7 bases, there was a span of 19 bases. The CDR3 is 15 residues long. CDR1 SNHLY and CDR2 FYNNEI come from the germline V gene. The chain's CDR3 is CASRQGSGEGNEQFF. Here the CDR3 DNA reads TGTGCCAGCAGACAAGGGTCAGGGGAAGGGAATGAGCAGTTCTTC.

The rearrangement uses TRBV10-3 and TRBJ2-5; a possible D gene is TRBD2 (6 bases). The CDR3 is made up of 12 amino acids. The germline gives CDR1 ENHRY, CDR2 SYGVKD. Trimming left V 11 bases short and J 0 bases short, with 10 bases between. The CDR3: CAAAGNQETQYF. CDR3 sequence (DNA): TGTGCCGCCGCGGGGAACCAAGAGACCCAGTACTTC.

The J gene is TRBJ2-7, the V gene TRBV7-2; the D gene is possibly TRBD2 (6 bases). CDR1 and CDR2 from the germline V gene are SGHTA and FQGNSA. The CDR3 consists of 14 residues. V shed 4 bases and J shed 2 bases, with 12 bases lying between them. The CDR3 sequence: CASSWAAGTYEQYF. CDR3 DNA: TGTGCCAGCAGCTGGGCGGCGGGAACCTACGAGCAGTACTTC.

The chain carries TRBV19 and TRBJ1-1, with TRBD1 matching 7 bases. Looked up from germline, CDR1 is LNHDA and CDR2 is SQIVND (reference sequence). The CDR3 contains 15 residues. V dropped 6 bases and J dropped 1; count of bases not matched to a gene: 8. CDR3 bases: TGTGCCAGTAGGGCAACAGGGGCGTCGAACACTGAAGCTTTCTTT. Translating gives CASRATGASNTEAFF.